One sample yielded the 8 T cell receptor beta chains listed below, sequenced in a study of T cells in Graves' hyperthyroidism and ophthalmopathy. Amplification of TCR beta CDR3 regions used RNA as the template. TCR CDR3 underwent first-round RT-PCR with the HTBI primer set. TCRdb redid the calling of the multiplex PCR reads with MiXCR, one entry per CDR3 protein. This table holds 150,000 to 200,000 distinct CDR3 sequences, more than 15% found once. Sequencing used blood. The receptors originated from a woman in her forties or fifties with Graves' hyperthyroidism.

This clonotype occurred many times. The chain employs TRBV12-3 or TRBV12-4 and TRBJ1-1, with a weak D call TRBD1 (5 bases). The CDR3 loop spans 13 amino acids. V lost 5 bases, J lost 6 bases, and 13 bases lay in between. This chain's CDR3 is CASSATGASEAFF. The DNA of the CDR3 is TGTGCCAGCAGTGCTACAGGAGCCTCTGAAGCTTTCTTT.

The rearrangement links TRBV11-2 to TRBJ1-1; a weak D match, TRBD1 (5 bases). V was trimmed by 2 bases and J by 3 bases, leaving 16 bases between them. CDR3 length equals 16 residues. Germline V gene data show CDR1 as SGHAT and CDR2 as FQNNGV. The CDR3 DNA reads TGTGCCAGCAGCTTACCGGGACGGGGGGAACACACTGAAGCTTTCTTT. Amino acid sequence: CASSLPGRGEHTEAFF. The whole variable domain, filled in from reference TRBV11-2 and TRBJ1-1, reads EAGVAQSPRYKIIEKRQSVAFWCNPISGHATLYWYQQILGQGPKLLIQFQNNGVVDDSQLPKDRFSAERLKGVDSTLKIQPAKLEDSAVYLCASSLPGRGEHTEAFFGQGTRLTVV.

The table lists this clonotype with many counts. The rearrangement joins TRBV7-9 to TRBJ1-6; 7 nucleotides line up with TRBD1. J lost 9 bases, V lost 3 bases, and 5 bases had no gene match. CDR3 size: 14 residues. The germline CDR1 and CDR2 sequences are SEHNR and FQNEAQ (reference sequence). Here the CDR3 DNA reads TGTGCCAGCAGCTTTGAGACAGGGTCTTCACCCCTCCACTTT. This codes for CASSFETGSSPLHF.

This clonotype was counted once. The chain uses TRBV19 and TRBJ1-5; D call uncertain. Germline CDR1 and CDR2: LNHDA and SQIVND (reference sequence). V lost 7 bases and J 0 bases, leaving 13 bases between the germline ends. The CDR3 covers 15 residues. The CDR3 is CASKAAPYSNQPQHF. In DNA form, the CDR3 reads TGTGCCAGTAAGGCGGCACCCTATAGCAATCAGCCCCAGCATTTT.

Ten or more counts support this clonotype. The rearrangement uses TRBV6-1 and TRBJ1-2, with D perhaps matching TRBD1 (6 bases). Germline V gives CDR1 MNHNS, CDR2 SASEGT. Deletions cut 1 base from V and 4 bases from J, with 13 bases between. This CDR3 comprises 15 residues. The CDR3 nucleotides read TGTGCCAGCAGTGAAGAGTTTGAAGGGGGCTATGGCTACACCTTC. It specifies CASSEEFEGGYGYTF.

The J gene is TRBJ1-4, the V gene TRBV4-1; TRBD1 might be the D (6 bases). V lost 2 bases to trimming and J lost 8 bases, with 15 bases between them. Germline V gene data show CDR1 as MGHRA and CDR2 as YSYEKL. The CDR3 covers 15 residues. The CDR3 region is CASSQFGQIREKLFF. CDR3 bases: TGCGCCAGCAGCCAATTCGGACAGATTCGGGAAAAACTGTTTTTT.

This clonotype was seen repeatedly, ten times or more. Relative to the germline gene, one junction end is altered; a read error may explain this. The chain couples TRBV5-1 to TRBJ2-3; no firm D call. The CDR3 is 15 residues long. Germline V gives CDR1 SGHRS, CDR2 YFSETQ. The CDR3 DNA follows: TGCGCCAACAGCTTGGACCCAGCCGGCACAGATACGCAGTATTTT. Its protein is CANSLDPAGTDTQYF.

This clonotype was found many times. The chain employs TRBV11-2 and TRBJ2-1, with unresolved D. The CDR3 contains 14 residues. Germline CDR1 and CDR2: SGHAT and FQNNGV. V lost 0 bases and J 9 bases, leaving 12 bases between the germline ends. This chain's CDR3 is CASSLDPWTGEQFF. The CDR3 DNA reads TGTGCCAGCAGCTTAGATCCCTGGACGGGTGAGCAGTTCTTC.